Listed below are T cell receptor beta chains from one sample, sequenced in a study of identical twins. In TCRdb, the 5' RACE reads were re-called with MiXCR into one record per CDR3 protein. The sample holds 700,000 or so distinct CDR3 sequences, around 8.6% seen once. This sample was also put to use in a study of yellow fever vaccine responses in identical twins.

Material for sequencing was PBMCs. The receptor set was obtained from a woman under 30 in good health. Each CDR3 is given with its conserved first and last residue. Fields, in order: D gene, clone size, J gene, V gene, CDR3 DNA, CDR3 protein. The D gene is left open where the match is weak. Clone sizes are given selectively: once, few, many, or a class where the clone is expanded.

>TRBD2|many|TRBJ2-6|TRBV28
TGTGCCAGCAGTTTATCCGGGACTAGCGGGTCTGGGGCCAACGTCCTGACTTTC
CASSLSGTSGSGANVLTF
>TRBD2|.|TRBJ2-2|TRBV7-2
TGTGCCAGCAGCTTCCTAGCGGGGGGCCCGTACACCGGGGAGCTGTTTTTT
CASSFLAGGPYTGELFF
>TRBD1|few|TRBJ2-7|TRBV7-3
TGTGCCAGCAGCTCCGCCGGGACAGGGGTGAACGAGCAGTACTTC
CASSSAGTGVNEQYF
>TRBD2|many|TRBJ2-5|TRBV12-3/TRBV12-4
TGTGCCAGCAGTCCCCTTCGTGGGTCTAGCGGAAAAGAGACCCAGTACTTC
CASSPLRGSSGKETQYF
>TRBD1|few|TRBJ1-6|TRBV19
TGTGCCAGTAGTACAGGAGGGACAGGGCAATCACCCCTCCACTTT
CASSTGGTGQSPLHF
>TRBD2|few|TRBJ2-1|TRBV6-5
TGTGCCAGCAGTTACGGGACTAGCCCTGGCAATGAGCAGTTCTTC
CASSYGTSPGNEQFF
>.|.|TRBJ2-5|TRBV12-3/TRBV12-4
TGTGCCAGCAGTTTCCTCACAATGGGTACGGGGGAAGAGACCCAGTACTTC
CASSFLTMGTGEETQYF
>.|.|TRBJ2-7|TRBV29-1
TGCAGCGTTCGCGCGGGCTACGAGCAGTACTTC
CSVRAGYEQYF
>.|few|TRBJ2-1|TRBV24-1
TGTGCCACCAGTGGTATGGGGGAGTTCAATGAGCAGTTCTTC
CATSGMGEFNEQFF
>.|many|TRBJ2-7|TRBV6-5
TGTGCCAGCAGTTCCTCCCGCTACGAGCAGTACTTC
CASSSSRYEQYF
>.|few|TRBJ2-2|TRBV9
TGTGCCAGCAGGTTCGGACAGAACACCGGGGAGCTGTTTTTT
CASRFGQNTGELFF
>.|.|TRBJ2-1|TRBV29-1
TGCAGCGTTGAAGAAGGGAGCAATGAGCAGTTCTTC
CSVEEGSNEQFF
>.|few|TRBJ2-2|TRBV5-1
TGCGCCAGCAGCTTGGAACAGGGAAGGGCGAACACCGGGGAGCTGTTTTTT
CASSLEQGRANTGELFF
>.|few|TRBJ2-1|TRBV12-3/TRBV12-4
TGTGCCAGCAGCGCCAGGGTTTTTGAGCAGTTCTTC
CASSARVFEQFF
>.|many|TRBJ2-3|TRBV5-1
TGCGCCAGCAGCTTGGGCAGCGGAACTAGCACAGATACGCAGTATTTT
CASSLGSGTSTDTQYF
>.|many|TRBJ2-2|TRBV6-1
TGTGCCAGCGGGACCCCGGGCGCCGGGGAGCTGTTTTTT
CASGTPGAGELFF
>TRBD1|few|TRBJ2-3|TRBV7-2
TGTGCCAGCAGTCCAAACAGGGGGCGCACAGATACGCAGTATTTT
CASSPNRGRTDTQYF
>TRBD2|many|TRBJ2-2|TRBV11-3
TGTGCCAGCAGCGCACTAGCGGCCGCGAACACCGGGGAGCTGTTTTTT
CASSALAAANTGELFF
>.|few|TRBJ2-5|TRBV27
TGTGCCAGCGGTAAGACGGAAGAGACCCAGTACTTC
CASGKTEETQYF
>TRBD1|many|TRBJ1-2|TRBV7-2
TGTGCCAGCAGCTTAGCGCAGCAGGGGGCGGGTGGCTACACCTTC
CASSLAQQGAGGYTF
>.|many|TRBJ2-1|TRBV6-2/TRBV6-3
TGTGCCAGCAGTTCGACGGTGAGCTCCTACAATGAGCAGTTCTTC
CASSSTVSSYNEQFF
>TRBD2|.|TRBJ2-5|TRBV3-1
TGTGCCAGCAGCCAAGATAGGAGCGGGGGGGCGAAGACCCAGTACTTC
CASSQDRSGGAKTQYF
>TRBD2|many|TRBJ2-1|TRBV6-4
TGTGCCAGCAGTGAAAGTAGCGGGGGTAACAATGAGCAGTTCTTC
CASSESSGGNNEQFF
>TRBD1|.|TRBJ1-2|TRBV3-1
TGTGCCAGCAGCCAAGTTGGACGGGACAGGGAGAACTATGGCTACACCTTC
CASSQVGRDRENYGYTF
>.|many|TRBJ2-7|TRBV2
TGTGCCAGCAGTGAATTCCGGGGCCAAGGATACGAGCAGTACTTC
CASSEFRGQGYEQYF
>.|.|TRBJ2-5|TRBV12-3/TRBV12-4
TGTGCCAGCAGGCCTGACAGTGAAGAAGAGACCCAGTACTTC
CASRPDSEEETQYF
>.|.|TRBJ2-7|TRBV2
TGTGCCAGCAGTGGTTGGCGCTACGAGCAGTACTTC
CASSGWRYEQYF
>TRBD2|.|TRBJ2-3|TRBV7-6
TGTGCCAGCAGCCCGAGGACTAGCGGGGTCCGCACAGATACGCAGTATTTT
CASSPRTSGVRTDTQYF
>.|many|TRBJ1-6|TRBV3-1
TGTGCCAGCAGCCAAGGGGGCAGGAATCACTATAATTCACCCCTCCACTTT
CASSQGGRNHYNSPLHF
>TRBD2|many|TRBJ2-7|TRBV11-1
TGTGCCAGCAGCTTAGTGGCTAGCGGGACCCTACCCCTCTACGAGCAGTACTTC
CASSLVASGTLPLYEQYF
>TRBD2|.|TRBJ2-3|TRBV6-1
TGTGCCAGCAGTCTAAGTGAGGGGCTAGCGGGAGATACGCAGTATTTT
CASSLSEGLAGDTQYF
>.|many|TRBJ1-2|TRBV5-1
TGCGCCAGCAGCTTGGAAAGACCCGGGACATCCAACTATGGCTACACCTTC
CASSLERPGTSNYGYTF
>TRBD2|.|TRBJ2-3|TRBV5-1
TGCGCCAGCAGCCCGGATGGGGGCGCGGGGGGAGACACAGATACGCAGTATTTT
CASSPDGGAGGDTDTQYF
>.|many|TRBJ1-5|TRBV7-2
TGTGCCAGCAGCGTACAGGGTTCTCAGCCCCAGCATTTT
CASSVQGSQPQHF
>TRBD2|few|TRBJ2-1|TRBV10-2
TGCGCCACCCGACTAGCGGGAGGGCACAATGAGCAGTTCTTC
CATRLAGGHNEQFF
>TRBD2|few|TRBJ2-7|TRBV10-3
TGTGCCATCAGTGAGGGGGGGGGCTCCTACGAGCAGTACTTC
CAISEGGGSYEQYF
>.|few|TRBJ2-1|TRBV7-9
TGTGCCAGCAGCTTGGATACGGGGAGTGAGCAGTTCTTC
CASSLDTGSEQFF
>TRBD2|.|TRBJ2-1|TRBV7-9
TGTGCCAGCAGCGCCACTAGCGGTCCCAATGAGCAGTTCTTC
CASSATSGPNEQFF
>TRBD1|.|TRBJ1-5|TRBV7-8
TGTGCCAGCAGCTCGGACAGGGGGCAGCCCCAGCATTTT
CASSSDRGQPQHF
>.|.|TRBJ2-3|TRBV20-1
TGCGGCTGCTGGGGCCAAGTAGCAGATACGCAGTATTTT
CGCWGQVADTQYF
>TRBD2|few|TRBJ2-7|TRBV10-3
TGTGCCATCAGTGACGGACTAGCGGAACCCTACGAGCAGTACTTC
CAISDGLAEPYEQYF
>TRBD2|few|TRBJ2-7|TRBV15
TGTGCCACCAGCAGCACTAGCGGGATTTCCTACGAGCAGTACTTC
CATSSTSGISYEQYF
>.|few|TRBJ2-5|TRBV12-3/TRBV12-4
TGTGCCAGCAGTCCCACCCAAAACGGGAAAGAGACCCAGTACTTC
CASSPTQNGKETQYF
>.|few|TRBJ1-6|TRBV3-1
TGTGCCAGCAGCCAAAGGACAGCTAATTCACCCCTCCACTTT
CASSQRTANSPLHF
>.|few|TRBJ1-1|TRBV12-3/TRBV12-4
TGTGCCAGCAGTCCCTCTTTCAGGAACACTGAAGCTTTCTTT
CASSPSFRNTEAFF
>TRBD1|few|TRBJ1-6|TRBV4-1
TGCGCCAGCAGCCTGGGACAGGGGGAGACACCCCTCCACTTT
CASSLGQGETPLHF
>.|.|TRBJ2-7|TRBV15
TGTGCCACCAGCAGGACTAGTGCGAACTACGAGCAGTACTTC
CATSRTSANYEQYF
>.|many|TRBJ2-1|TRBV7-8
TGTGCCAGCAGCTTAGTCCAGGGGGGATTAGGGAATGAGCAGTTCTTC
CASSLVQGGLGNEQFF
>.|many|TRBJ1-6|TRBV7-9
TGTGCCAGCAGCTTAGAGGGCAGAGAGTCACCCCTCCACTTT
CASSLEGRESPLHF
>TRBD1|few|TRBJ2-3|TRBV9
TGTGCCAGCAGCGCCGGGGACAGGAGCACAGATACGCAGTATTTT
CASSAGDRSTDTQYF
>TRBD2|.|TRBJ2-3|TRBV9
TGTGCCAGCAGCGTAAATCCTAGCGGGCCGACAGATACGCAGTATTTT
CASSVNPSGPTDTQYF
>TRBD1|.|TRBJ2-7|TRBV5-5
TGTGCCAGCAGCTTGCAAGATCCTGGACAGGGTTACGAGCAGTACTTC
CASSLQDPGQGYEQYF
>TRBD2|many|TRBJ2-5|TRBV5-1
TGCGCCAGCAGCTTGGTCGGGGGGTACCAAGAGACCCAGTACTTC
CASSLVGGYQETQYF
>.|.|TRBJ2-1|TRBV5-6
TGTGCCAGCGCACACTACGGGCTTCCCAATGAGCAGTTCTTC
CASAHYGLPNEQFF
>.|.|TRBJ2-5|TRBV10-3
TGTGCCATCAGAGATCAGGGCGTTGAGACCCAGTACTTC
CAIRDQGVETQYF
>TRBD2|.|TRBJ2-6|TRBV11-2
TGTGCCAGCAGCCCGCGACTAGCGGGAGCCTCTGGGGCCAACGTCCTGACTTTC
CASSPRLAGASGANVLTF
>.|many|TRBJ2-7|TRBV12-3/TRBV12-4
TGTGCCAGCAGCCCGCAAGGGACGGAACACCTCTCCTACGAGCAGTACTTC
CASSPQGTEHLSYEQYF
>TRBD2|many|TRBJ2-1|TRBV4-3
TGCGCCAGCAGCCAAGATCGACTAGCGGGAGACAATGAGCAGTTCTTC
CASSQDRLAGDNEQFF
>.|.|TRBJ2-1|TRBV28
TGTGCCAGCGAGACTGACATTCACAATGAGCAGTTCTTC
CASETDIHNEQFF